This entry describes one T cell receptor (beta chain). No antigen is known for it. These data come from a study of cytomegalovirus exposure and HLA in healthy donors. Regarding the study as a whole: The classifier, whose performance was assessed in both the original and validation cohorts, reportedly diagnosed cytomegalovirus status with high specificity and sensitivity.

This table comes from immunoSEQ multiplex PCR, and its TCRdb copy is limited to in-frame clones, with some not included. The table records under 200,000 clones, roughly 89% of them present only once. It was the approximately 120-subject validation cohort, separate from the approximately 680-subject first cohort, to which the donors belonged. The ends lost 6 bases at V and 7 bases at J; junction bases unmatched: 16. Germline V gives CDR1 MGHRA, CDR2 YSYEKL. The CDR3 length is 17 residues. Sequencing used PBMCs. This rearrangement joins TRBV4-1 to TRBJ2-1; 9 bases line up with TRBD2. The receptor's source is a woman under 30 in good health and CMV-seropositive. In nucleotides, the CDR3 is TGCGCCAGCAGTCACACGCGGGGGGGCGCTTTGGGGAATGAGCAGTTCTTC. This sequence encodes CASSHTRGGALGNEQFF.